These 29 T cell receptor beta chains originate from one sample sequenced in a study of cytomegalovirus exposure and HLA in healthy donors. Vbeta (60) and Jbeta (13) primers were used in the PCR. Assay used: immunoSEQ multiplex PCR; TCRdb lists only in-frame clones, some missing. The sample carries approximately 210,000 clones, roughly four fifths recorded once. The sequenced sample consisted of PBMCs. The receptor set was obtained from a man aged 18-30 years in good health and CMV-seronegative.

The V gene is TRBV5-4, the J gene TRBJ2-1; TRBD2 matches 11 bases. After removal of 0 bases from V and 4 bases from J, the junction contained 12 bases not matched to a gene. CDR1 SGHNT and CDR2 YYREEE come from the germline V gene (reference sequence). CDR3 size: 19 residues. The CDR3 bases are TGTGCCAGCAGCTTGGGTACTAGCGGGAGTCTCCTTACATACAATGAGCAGTTCTTC. Residues: CASSLGTSGSLLTYNEQFF.

Details on this clone: The same CDR3 also results from other DNA sequences found in this sample. This CDR3 reads CASSLYQGPSYEQYF. The CDR3 DNA sequence: TGTGCCAGCAGCTTATATCAGGGCCCGTCCTACGAGCAGTACTTC. The chain combines TRBV7-8 with TRBJ2-7; D perhaps matches TRBD1 (5 bases). Germline assignment: CDR1 SGHVS and CDR2 FQNEAQ. This CDR3 contains 15 residues. The ends were cut back, 2 bases at V and 1 base at J, with 12 bases in the middle.

The CDR3: CASSTSIAGQKQTQYF. CDR3 sequence (DNA): TGTGCCAGCAGCACATCAATTGCGGGACAGAAACAGACCCAGTACTTC. The chain recombines TRBV7-2 with TRBJ2-5, with TRBD1 as a possible D gene (7 bases). The CDR3 totals 16 residues. V lost 5 bases to trimming and J lost 6 bases, with 22 bases between them. Germline V gene lookup returns CDR1 SGHTA and CDR2 FQGNSA.

The chain uses TRBV9 and TRBJ2-7; 9 bases map to TRBD1. CDR1 SGDLS and CDR2 YYNGEE come from the germline V gene. V shed 4 bases, J shed 5 bases, and the junction held 7 bases outside the gene matches. The CDR3 totals 14 residues. CDR3 protein: CASSKQGAGDEQYF. As DNA, the CDR3 is TGTGCCAGCAGCAAACAGGGGGCTGGAGACGAGCAGTACTTC.

The J gene is TRBJ2-3, the V gene TRBV2; D perhaps matches TRBD1 (6 bases). The CDR3 is 13 amino acids. V lost 10 bases to trimming and J lost 2 bases, with 13 bases between them. Germline CDR1 is SNHLY and CDR2 is FYNNEI. The CDR3 reads CAKRQEDTDTQYF. CDR3 bases: TGTGCCAAACGACAGGAGGACACAGATACGCAGTATTTT.

Turning to this clone: One junction end does not reproduce the germline sequence, and a read error may be involved. The V gene is TRBV7-9, the J gene TRBJ2-7; D is undetermined. CDR3 size: 11 residues. Per the germline V gene, CDR1 is SEHNR and CDR2 is FQNEAQ (reference sequence). CDR3 in amino acids: CSSLTNYEQYF. As DNA, the CDR3 is TGTTCCAGCCTAACGAACTACGAGCAGTACTTC.

This chain connects TRBV19 to TRBJ1-5; 7 bases are a match to TRBD1. The CDR3 length is 17 residues. CDR1 is LNHDA and CDR2 is SQIVND in the germline V gene (reference sequence). V was pared by 3 bases and J by 2 bases, with 10 bases of the junction left unmatched. The CDR3, as DNA: TGTGCCAGTAGTATCTCCGCCGACAGGGCGGGCAATCAGCCCCAGCATTTT. This translates into CASSISADRAGNQPQHF.

J is TRBJ1-6 and V is TRBV7-2, with D perhaps matching TRBD1 (5 bases). Germline V gives CDR1 SGHTA, CDR2 FQGNSA. The length of the CDR3 is 17 residues. Between the trimmed V and J ends, which lost 1 base and 10 bases, there was a span of 20 bases. The CDR3 DNA reads TGTGCCAGCAGCTTAGGCCCCATGTGGCAGGGCGGCTCACCCCTCCACTTT. Residues: CASSLGPMWQGGSPLHF.

This chain uses TRBV13 with TRBJ2-7, with 12 bases aligning to TRBD1. Per germline, CDR1 PRHDT and CDR2 FYEKMQ (reference sequence). This CDR3 is built from 14 residues. The junction had 9 bases not matched to a gene; V was cut back by 6 bases and J by 9 bases. The CDR3 reads CASRPGTGGVGQYF. The CDR3 DNA sequence: TGTGCCAGCAGACCCGGGACAGGGGGCGTCGGGCAGTACTTC. Looking up the rest from reference TRBV13 and TRBJ2-7 gives the full variable domain: AAGVIQSPRHLIKEKRETATLKCYPIPRHDTVYWYQQGPGQDPQFLISFYEKMQSDKGSIPDRFSAQQFSDYHSELNMSSLELGDSALYFCASRPGTGGVGQYFGPGTRLTVT.

Comments on this clone: One end of the junction does not line up with germline, which may come from a read error. The rearrangement joins TRBV2 to TRBJ2-7; 7 nucleotides line up with TRBD2. The CDR3 loop spans 10 amino acids. Germline lookup yields CDR1 SNHLY and CDR2 FYNNEI. Here the CDR3 DNA reads TGTGCCAGCAGGGGAGGGAGCCTGGACTTC. Protein sequence: CASRGGSLDF.

Here the CDR3 reads CASSLAPDRGSGELFF. CDR3 bases: TGTGCCAGCAGCTTGGCCCCAGATAGAGGGTCCGGGGAGCTGTTTTTT. This chain connects TRBV5-5 to TRBJ2-2; D is perhaps TRBD2 (5 bases). CDR1 is SGHKS and CDR2 is YYEKEE in the germline V gene (reference sequence). With 0 bases removed from V and 6 bases from J, the gap between germline ends came to 15 bases. The CDR3 totals 16 residues.

The CDR3 spells CASSEVWGRDGYTF. The CDR3 DNA reads TGTGCCAGCAGTGAAGTGTGGGGGCGCGATGGCTACACCTTC. The chain combines TRBV6-1 with TRBJ1-2; D may be TRBD1 (6 bases). CDR1 MNHNS and CDR2 SASEGT come from the germline V gene. CDR3 length equals 14 residues. V lost 1 base and J lost 6, with 12 bases in between.

V gene TRBV29-1 combines with J gene TRBJ2-5; 9 bases match TRBD2. Germline-derived CDR1 and CDR2 are SQVTM and ANQGSEA. Unmatched junction bases numbered 16, after V lost 2 bases and J lost 3 bases. This CDR3 is built from 18 residues. CDR3 sequence: CSVEKGGFGLALEETQYF. In nucleotides, the CDR3 is TGCAGCGTTGAAAAAGGTGGTTTTGGACTAGCGTTGGAAGAGACCCAGTACTTC.

The rearrangement links TRBV15 to TRBJ2-7; TRBD2 might be the D (5 bases). Germline CDR1 LNHNV, CDR2 YYDKDF (reference sequence). Between the trimmed V and J ends, which lost 1 base and 1 base, there was a span of 8 bases. This CDR3 has 14 residues. The CDR3 DNA is TGTGCCACCAGCAGAGTGAGGGAGTCCTACGAGCAGTACTTC. Protein sequence: CATSRVRESYEQYF.

This chain joins TRBV2 and TRBJ1-2; 8 nucleotides align to TRBD1. Looked up from germline, CDR1 is SNHLY and CDR2 is FYNNEI. V lost 7 bases and J lost 5; bases outside the gene matches: 0. The CDR3 is made up of 11 amino acids. CDR3: CASNRGYGYTF. The CDR3 nucleotides are TGTGCCAGCAACAGGGGGTATGGCTACACCTTC. Supplemented by reference TRBV2 and TRBJ1-2, the full variable domain reads EPEVTQTPSHQVTQMGQEVILRCVPISNHLYFYWYRQILGQKVEFLVSFYNNEISEKSEIFDDQFSVERPDGSNFTLKIRSTKLEDSAMYFCASNRGYGYTFGSGTRLTVV.

Here the CDR3 DNA reads TGTGCCAGCAGCTTAGATAGCCAGCTACTCTATGGCTACACCTTC. Its translation: CASSLDSQLLYGYTF. This chain links TRBV7-2 with TRBJ1-2; D remains ambiguous. Germline CDR1 SGHTA, CDR2 FQGNSA. The CDR3 totals 15 residues. V was shortened by 1 base and J by 4 bases, with 13 bases between the two germline ends.

The rearrangement joins TRBV7-8 to TRBJ2-7; D is possibly TRBD1 (6 bases). Germline CDR1 reads SGHVS; CDR2 reads FQNEAQ. The CDR3 covers 11 residues. V lost 4 bases and J lost 7, with 8 bases in between. The CDR3 here is CASSSQGEQYF. The CDR3 DNA sequence: TGTGCCAGCAGCTCCCAGGGGGAGCAGTACTTC.

The rearrangement links TRBV27 to TRBJ1-6, with D unresolved. This CDR3 contains 18 residues. CDR1 and CDR2 from the germline V gene are MNHEY and SMNVEV (reference sequence). V lost 4 bases and J lost 1, with 17 bases in between. The CDR3 loop is CASSYVPPRSSYNSPLHF. The CDR3 nucleotides are TGTGCCAGCAGTTACGTTCCCCCAAGGAGTTCCTATAATTCACCCCTCCACTTT.

This rearrangement joins TRBV7-9 to TRBJ2-1, with 11 bases fitting TRBD2. This CDR3 contains 17 residues. CDR1 SEHNR and CDR2 FQNEAQ come from the germline V gene (reference sequence). V lost 3 bases to trimming and J lost 6 bases; unmatched junction nucleotides: 10. DNA for the CDR3: TGTGCCAGCAGCTTGGGTATAGCGGGGGGGCGGGGCAATGAGCAGTTCTTC. Translating gives CASSLGIAGGRGNEQFF.

The J gene is TRBJ1-2, the V gene TRBV5-6, with 7 bases matching TRBD1. Germline CDR1 is SGHDT and CDR2 is YYEEEE. Losses at the gene ends were 6 bases for V and 4 bases for J; bases not matched to a gene: 12. This CDR3 has 15 residues. The CDR3 spells CASTLEAGGSYGYTF. The CDR3 coding sequence is TGTGCCAGCACCCTCGAAGCAGGGGGAAGCTATGGCTACACCTTC.

CDR3 residues: CATSSPNRGSYGYTF. The CDR3, as DNA: TGTGCCACCAGCAGTCCTAACAGGGGTAGCTATGGCTACACCTTC. The rearrangement uses TRBV15 and TRBJ1-2; the match to TRBD1 covers 7 bases. Germline assignment: CDR1 LNHNV and CDR2 YYDKDF (reference sequence). The CDR3 contains 15 residues. Trimming cost V 3 bases and J 4 bases; bases outside gene matches: 8.

The J gene is TRBJ2-7, the V gene TRBV6-6, with 8 bases fitting TRBD1. From germline, CDR1 is MNHNY and CDR2 SVGAGI (reference sequence). CDR3 length: 12 residues. The trim removed 6 bases at V and 4 bases at J, leaving 2 bases unmatched. The CDR3 DNA is TGTGCCAGCAGGTGGACAGGGTACGAGCAGTACTTC. This encodes CASRWTGYEQYF.

This sequence joins TRBV18 and TRBJ1-5; 8 bases are shared with TRBD1. The germline gives CDR1 KGHSH, CDR2 LQKENI. The V and J ends lost 3 bases and 5 bases, in that order; junction bases with no gene match: 3. There are 14 residues in the CDR3. CDR3 coding DNA: TGTGCCAGCTCACCGACAGGGGCAGATCAGCCCCAGCATTTT. Its protein is CASSPTGADQPQHF.

The chain carries TRBV18 and TRBJ2-4, with 11 bases that match TRBD1. There are 15 residues in the CDR3. V shed 6 bases, J shed 5 bases, and the junction held 6 bases outside the gene matches. Germline lookup yields CDR1 KGHSH and CDR2 LQKENI. The CDR3 sequence: CASSPGQGAQNIQYF. The CDR3, as DNA: TGTGCCAGCTCGCCAGGACAGGGGGCGCAAAACATTCAGTACTTC.

V gene TRBV28 combines with J gene TRBJ2-4; 7 bases are shared with TRBD2. V was pared by 10 bases and J by 3 bases, with 9 bases of the junction left unmatched. The CDR3 covers 14 residues. Germline loops: CDR1 MDHEN, CDR2 SYDVKM. In DNA form, the CDR3 reads TGTGCCACGATGTGGACTAGAAACAAAAACATTCAGTACTTC. It encodes CATMWTRNKNIQYF.

CDR3 nucleotide sequence: TGTGCCAGCAGCGTAGGGGGACAGATTAATGAAAAACTGTTTTTT. It yields the protein CASSVGGQINEKLFF. The rearrangement links TRBV9 to TRBJ1-4; 7 nucleotides agree with TRBD1. Germline values: CDR1 SGDLS, CDR2 YYNGEE. V trimming: 0 bases; J trimming: 4 bases; junction bases outside the gene matches: 3. This CDR3 region has 15 residues.

The chain has TRBV6-1 and TRBJ2-1; the D is unclear. V lost 5 bases, J lost 4 bases, and 12 bases lay in between. Looked up from germline, CDR1 is MNHNS and CDR2 is SASEGT. The CDR3 spans 14 residues. The CDR3 coding sequence is TGTGCCAGCAGTACCGGTGGTCTGTACAATGAGCAGTTCTTC. Its translation: CASSTGGLYNEQFF.

This chain connects TRBV27 to TRBJ2-5; 9 bases are a match to TRBD1. The CDR3 runs 16 residues. Germline V gives CDR1 MNHEY, CDR2 SMNVEV (reference sequence). With 4 bases clipped from V and 5 bases from J, the junction kept 11 bases outside the gene matches. CDR3 bases: TGTGCCAGCAGTTCTAATGGACAGGGGAGGTGGGAGACCCAGTACTTC. Amino acids: CASSSNGQGRWETQYF.

This chain links TRBV5-6 with TRBJ2-1, with 13 bases lining up with TRBD2. CDR3 length: 18 amino acids. Per germline, CDR1 SGHDT and CDR2 YYEEEE. The J segment lost 0 bases and the V segment lost 1 base, leaving 4 bases of the junction unmatched. This CDR3 reads CASSLTLAGGPSYNEQFF. In DNA form, the CDR3 reads TGTGCCAGCAGCTTGACACTAGCGGGAGGGCCCTCCTACAATGAGCAGTTCTTC.